These 17 T cell receptor beta chains were sequenced from one sample in a study of neoadjuvant anti-PD-1 for oral cavity cancer. The time point was: after neoadjuvant nivolumab, at surgical resection. Assay used: immunoSEQ multiplex PCR; TCRdb lists only in-frame clones, some missing. The sample lists over 65,000 clones, 85% to 90% seen once, with roughly 3% in the top ten. The source was PBMCs, collected after nivolumab (anti-PD-1) treatment. All receptors come from a person aged 40 to 85 with oral cavity squamous cell carcinoma.

V usage is TRBV28 and J usage is TRBJ2-7; no clear D. This CDR3 is built from 11 residues. Trimming left V 0 bases short and J 4 bases short, with 1 base between. Per the germline V gene, CDR1 is MDHEN and CDR2 is SYDVKM. CDR3 in amino acids: CASSLWYEQYF. CDR3 coding DNA: TGTGCCAGCAGTTTATGGTACGAGCAGTACTTC.

This chain uses TRBV7-6 with TRBJ2-3, with TRBD2 as a possible D gene (5 bases). Germline V gene data show CDR1 as SGHVS and CDR2 as FNYEAQ. Trimming left V 1 base short and J 2 bases short, with 7 bases between. The CDR3 extends over 14 amino acids. The CDR3 loop is CASSLGTPTDTQYF. Written as DNA, the CDR3 is TGTGCCAGCAGCTTAGGGACTCCCACAGATACGCAGTATTTT.

The chain couples TRBV5-1 to TRBJ2-2; 8 nucleotides match TRBD1. V lost 4 bases and J lost 4; bases outside the gene matches: 9. The germline V gene encodes CDR1 SGHRS and CDR2 YFSETQ. CDR3 length equals 16 residues. The CDR3 DNA reads TGCGCCAGCAGCCCACTCGGACAGGGTCGCACCGGGGAGCTGTTTTTT. It is translated as CASSPLGQGRTGELFF. Filled out from reference TRBV5-1 and TRBJ2-2, the complete variable domain reads KAGVTQTPRYLIKTRGQQVTLSCSPISGHRSVSWYQQTPGQGLQFLFEYFSETQRNKGNFPGRFSGRQFSNSRSEMNVSTLELGDSALYLCASSPLGQGRTGELFFGEGSRLTVL.

The rearrangement joins TRBV5-8 to TRBJ1-1, with D possibly matching TRBD1 (5 bases). V was trimmed by 5 bases and J by 0 bases, leaving 14 bases between them. Per the germline V gene, CDR1 is SGHTS and CDR2 is YDEGEE. The CDR3 is made up of 15 amino acids. CDR3 bases: TGTGCCAGCAGGCGCCGGGGCGGAATGAACACTGAAGCTTTCTTT. Amino acids: CASRRRGGMNTEAFF.

The rearrangement links TRBV4-1 to TRBJ1-2; TRBD1 matches at 7 bases. CDR1 is MGHRA and CDR2 is YSYEKL in the germline V gene. The CDR3 is 15 amino acids. V was clipped by 3 bases and J by 2 bases; unmatched bases: 6. CDR3 bases: TGCGCCAGCAGCCATAACAGGGGAGGGAACTATGGCTACACCTTC. It encodes CASSHNRGGNYGYTF.

V usage is TRBV5-5 and J usage is TRBJ1-2; D gene unclear. V was pared by 0 bases and J by 2 bases, with 8 bases between. The CDR3 covers 14 residues. Germline values: CDR1 SGHKS, CDR2 YYEKEE (reference sequence). The CDR3 region has the DNA TGTGCCAGCAGCTTGGCCTCTGGGAACTATGGCTACACCTTC. Its translation: CASSLASGNYGYTF.

The chain combines TRBV14 with TRBJ2-3; TRBD2 is a possible D gene (5 bases). Germline assignment: CDR1 SGHDN and CDR2 FVKESK. Trimming removed 5 bases at V and 1 base at J, with 10 bases between. This CDR3 has 14 residues. The CDR3 sequence is CASSSRSGTDTQYF. The DNA of the CDR3 is TGTGCCAGCAGCTCACGTAGCGGCACAGATACGCAGTATTTT.

The CDR3 reads CASSSPPGTDNEKLFF. The CDR3, as DNA: TGTGCCAGCAGTTCCCCCCCCGGGACAGATAATGAAAAACTGTTTTTT. The J gene is TRBJ1-4, the V gene TRBV28, with TRBD1 identical over 7 bases. The CDR3 is 16 residues long. The germline V gene has CDR1 MDHEN and CDR2 SYDVKM. V shed 4 bases and J 4 bases; nucleotides not matched to a gene: 9.

The CDR3 coding sequence is TGTGCCAGTAGTATGGGGACAGACCTTCGCACAGATACGCAGTATTTT. Protein: CASSMGTDLRTDTQYF. V and J are TRBV19 and TRBJ2-3, with 7 nucleotides matching TRBD1. Germline trimming cut 3 bases from V and 1 base from J; bases unmatched to any gene: 7. CDR3 length equals 16 residues. The germline CDR1 and CDR2 sequences are LNHDA and SQIVND (reference sequence).

V and J are TRBV5-6 and TRBJ2-5; 13 bases are a match to TRBD2. This CDR3 contains 16 residues. Germline assignment: CDR1 SGHDT and CDR2 YYEEEE. V lost 3 bases and J lost 5; bases outside the gene matches: 7. As DNA, the CDR3 is TGTGCCAGCAGCTCACAGACTAGCGGGAGGTGGGAGACCCAGTACTTC. It yields the protein CASSSQTSGRWETQYF. The variable domain in full, completed from reference TRBV5-6 and TRBJ2-5, reads DAGVTQSPTHLIKTRGQQVTLRCSPKSGHDTVSWYQQALGQGPQFIFQYYEEEERQRGNFPDRFSGHQFPNYSSELNVNALLLGDSALYLCASSSQTSGRWETQYFGPGTRLLVL.

The V gene is TRBV5-1, the J gene TRBJ2-1; 9 nucleotides agree with TRBD2. The CDR3 has 16 residues. With V trimmed by 3 bases and J by 2 bases, 6 bases remained unmatched. Germline loops: CDR1 SGHRS, CDR2 YFSETQ. The CDR3 spells CASSSETSGPYNEQFF. The CDR3 DNA sequence: TGCGCCAGCAGCTCAGAAACTAGCGGGCCCTACAATGAGCAGTTCTTC.

The chain links TRBV28 to TRBJ2-3, with 14 bases matching TRBD2. Per germline, CDR1 MDHEN and CDR2 SYDVKM. V lost 3 bases and J lost 3; bases outside the gene matches: 5. This CDR3 contains 17 residues. The CDR3 here is CASSFPGTSGRTDTQYF. DNA for the CDR3: TGTGCCAGCAGTTTCCCTGGGACTAGCGGGAGAACAGATACGCAGTATTTT.

V and J are TRBV5-1 and TRBJ1-4, with a tentative D call TRBD1 (6 bases). Germline CDR1 reads SGHRS; CDR2 reads YFSETQ. There are 18 residues in the CDR3. The germline V and J ends were trimmed by 3 bases and 2 bases, with 20 bases remaining between them. The CDR3 spells CASSSYLLQGLTNEKLFF. The DNA of the CDR3 is TGCGCCAGCAGCTCCTACCTTCTTCAGGGGCTTACTAATGAAAAACTGTTTTTT.

The rearrangement uses TRBV5-1 and TRBJ1-1; the D is unclear. The CDR3 length is 15 residues. Germline CDR1 and CDR2: SGHRS and YFSETQ. V shed 1 base and J shed 6 bases, with 16 bases lying between them. The CDR3 region has the DNA TGCGCCAGCAGCTTGACCAAGATCACCATGGCTGAAGCTTTCTTT. Its protein product is CASSLTKITMAEAFF.

J is TRBJ1-6 and V is TRBV6-1; 10 nucleotides agree with TRBD1. Germline CDR1 and CDR2: MNHNS and SASEGT. J gave up 0 bases and V 8 bases, and 1 base lay outside the gene matches. The CDR3 consists of 15 residues. CDR3: CASRDRGSYNSPLHF. CDR3 DNA: TGTGCCAGCCGGGACAGGGGCTCCTATAATTCACCCCTCCACTTT.

This chain joins TRBV13 and TRBJ2-7; 10 nucleotides agree with TRBD1. Germline values: CDR1 PRHDT, CDR2 FYEKMQ (reference sequence). The junction had 14 bases not matched to a gene; V was cut back by 6 bases and J by 3 bases. The CDR3 has 17 residues. CDR3 loop: CASSPSLDRDRGYEQYF. The CDR3 DNA reads TGTGCCAGCAGTCCCTCACTCGACAGGGACAGGGGCTACGAGCAGTACTTC.

Here the CDR3 reads CASSWGRRVTEAFF. The CDR3 region has the DNA TGTGCCAGCAGCTGGGGGAGGAGGGTCACTGAAGCTTTCTTT. This chain connects TRBV5-8 to TRBJ1-1; D possibly corresponds to TRBD1 (5 bases). This CDR3 contains 14 residues. The germline V and J ends were trimmed by 3 bases and 4 bases, with 13 bases remaining between them. The V gene's germline CDR1 is SGHTS and CDR2 YDEGEE.